Below, 21 T cell receptor beta chains from the same sample are listed, as sequenced in a study of Ad26.COV2.S vaccination and SARS-CoV-2 variants. Sample treatment: 15 to 20 received Ad26.COV2.S at low or high dose, single or two shots; roughly five received placebo; per-sample allocation not given. Specimen acquisition occurred on day 63 following the initial vaccine or placebo injection. Profiled with immunoSEQ multiplex PCR; TCRdb holds only in-frame clones, not every one. The sample shows around 450,000 clones, 90% of them seen only once. Specimen: peripheral blood, collected in a trial of Ad26.COV2.S vaccine versus placebo. The receptors originated from a person between 18 and 59 years old who received the Ad26.COV2.S COVID-19 vaccine or a placebo.

The genes are TRBV11-2 and TRBJ2-7; 7 bases map to TRBD2. With V trimmed by 1 base and J by 1 base, 4 bases remained unmatched. CDR1 and CDR2 (germline): SGHAT, FQNNGV. This CDR3 has 15 residues. The CDR3 DNA reads as TGTGCCAGCAGCTTAGGGGGAGGGGTGTCCTACGAGCAGTACTTC. Amino acid sequence: CASSLGGGVSYEQYF.

The CDR3 protein is CASSLGEGGGTQYF. The CDR3 nucleotides read TGTGCCAGCAGCTTAGGCGAGGGGGGAGGTACGCAGTATTTT. J is TRBJ2-3 and V is TRBV11-3; the D call may be TRBD1 or TRBD2 (6 bases each). The V end lost 1 base, the J end lost 8 bases, and 13 bases lay between the germline ends. The length of the CDR3 is 14 residues. Looked up from germline, CDR1 is SGHNT and CDR2 is YENEEA.

The genes are TRBV6-6 and TRBJ1-5; no clear D gene. The CDR3 is 14 residues long. Germline assignment: CDR1 MNHNY and CDR2 SVGAGI (reference sequence). V was shortened by 1 base and J by 5 bases, with 9 bases between the two germline ends. The CDR3 sequence is CASSYLAEDQPQHF. The CDR3 DNA follows: TGTGCCAGCAGTTACTTGGCGGAAGATCAGCCCCAGCATTTT.

The gene calls are TRBV10-3 and TRBJ2-7; TRBD1 aligns across 11 bases. Germline CDR1 ENHRY, CDR2 SYGVKD. The junction had 4 bases not matched to a gene; V was cut back by 6 bases and J by 6 bases. The CDR3 consists of 13 residues. This CDR3 is CAISTGTGGEQYF. The CDR3 DNA reads TGTGCCATCAGCACCGGGACAGGGGGCGAGCAGTACTTC.

CDR3 nucleotides: TGTGCCAGCAGCTTAGCGTCTGAGAGGAACACTGAAGCTTTCTTT. Translation: CASSLASERNTEAFF. The chain employs TRBV7-2 and TRBJ1-1; D remains ambiguous. This CDR3 has 15 amino acids. CDR1 is SGHTA and CDR2 is FQGNSA in the germline V gene. V was clipped by 0 bases and J by 1 base, with 9 bases between them.

The rearrangement uses TRBV7-2 and TRBJ2-2; 8 bases match TRBD2. V dropped 4 bases and J dropped 3; count of bases not matched to a gene: 16. CDR3 length: 19 residues. CDR1 is SGHTA and CDR2 is FQGNSA in the germline V gene. The CDR3 region has the DNA TGTGCCAGCAGCTCAGGACTAGCCTTCGGGGTTCCGGACACCGGGGAGCTGTTTTTT. Protein sequence: CASSSGLAFGVPDTGELFF.

The V gene is TRBV7-3, the J gene TRBJ2-1, with D perhaps TRBD1 or TRBD2 (5 bases each). The CDR3 has 17 residues. From germline, CDR1 is SGHTA and CDR2 FQGTGA. Trimming stripped 5 bases from V and 7 bases from J, with 24 bases between. The CDR3 sequence: CASSQSGGFQGGNEQFF. CDR3 in DNA: TGTGCCAGCAGCCAATCAGGCGGATTCCAGGGCGGGAATGAGCAGTTCTTC.

A single count supports this clone. The chain links TRBV19 to TRBJ2-5, with 7 bases matching TRBD2. The CDR3 is made up of 11 amino acids. J was trimmed by 7 bases and V by 4 bases; bases with no gene match: 0. Germline V gene sequence: CDR1 LNHDA, CDR2 SQIVND (reference sequence). The DNA of the CDR3 is TGTGCCAGTAGTAGGGGGGGGACCCAGTACTTC. It encodes CASSRGGTQYF.

Written as DNA, the CDR3 is TGTGCCAGCAGCTTGGCCTACAATGAGCAGTTCTTC. It is translated as CASSLAYNEQFF. The gene calls are TRBV5-4 and TRBJ2-1; no reliable D call. The CDR3 contains 12 residues. V lost 0 bases, J lost 2 bases, and 0 bases lay in between. Germline CDR1 SGHNT, CDR2 YYREEE (reference sequence).

V and J are TRBV7-9 and TRBJ2-4; 10 bases fit TRBD1. Germline loops: CDR1 SEHNR, CDR2 FQNEAQ (reference sequence). J lost 8 bases, V lost 3 bases, and 4 bases had no gene match. This CDR3 contains 14 residues. CDR3 DNA sequence: TGTGCCAGCAGCTTGACAGGGGGCGAGGACATTCAGTACTTC. This gives the protein CASSLTGGEDIQYF. Full variable domain (outside the CDR3, taken from reference TRBV7-9 and TRBJ2-4): DTGVSQNPRHKITKRGQNVTFRCDPISEHNRLYWYRQTLGQGPEFLTYFQNEAQLEKSRLLSDRFSAERPKGSFSTLEIQRTEQGDSAMYLCASSLTGGEDIQYFGAGTRLSVL.

The chain carries TRBV3-1 (or the pseudogene TRBV3-2) and TRBJ2-3; no reliable D call. Germline assignment: CDR1 LGHDT and CDR2 YNNKEL (reference sequence). The CDR3 totals 13 residues. Trimming cost V 2 bases and J 6 bases, with 9 bases left between them. CDR3 coding DNA: TGTGCCAGCAGCCAATCTATGGCGGATACGCAGTATTTT. Amino acid sequence: CASSQSMADTQYF.

J is TRBJ2-1 and V is TRBV2; 11 bases line up with TRBD1. This CDR3 is 13 amino acids long. Germline-derived CDR1 and CDR2 are SNHLY and FYNNEI. The DNA for the CDR3 is TGTTCGAATGGACAGGGGGCGGACAATGAGCAGTTCTTC. Its protein product is CSNGQGADNEQFF.

V is TRBV7-9 and J is TRBJ1-1; D gene unclear. Trimming took off 1 base at V and 7 bases at J, with 7 bases between the two ends. The CDR3 consists of 12 residues. Germline CDR1 and CDR2: SEHNR and FQNEAQ (reference sequence). DNA of the CDR3: TGTGCCAGCAGCTTAGTCCACAATGAAGCTTTCTTT. It yields the protein CASSLVHNEAFF.

Comment on this clone: One junction end disagrees with the germline gene, perhaps due to a read error. The chain recombines TRBV24-1 with TRBJ2-3; perhaps TRBD2 as D (6 bases). Looked up from germline, CDR1 is KGHDR and CDR2 is SFDVKD. This CDR3 contains 12 residues. The CDR3 region is CATSDIGGRGHF. The CDR3 DNA sequence: TGTGCCACCAGTGATATTGGGGGGAGAGGCCATTTT.

The sample holds one count of this clone. The chain combines TRBV4-3 with TRBJ1-2, with unresolved D. Germline V gives CDR1 LGHNA, CDR2 YSLEER. The CDR3 sequence is 16 residues long. The V and J ends lost 0 bases and 0 bases respectively, with 11 bases between them. The CDR3 loop is CASSQEVPPPNYGYTF. DNA of the CDR3: TGCGCCAGCAGCCAAGAGGTACCCCCTCCTAACTATGGCTACACCTTC.

V usage is TRBV10-3 and J usage is TRBJ2-2; a possible D gene is TRBD2 (6 bases). CDR3 size: 15 residues. Trimming cost V 3 bases and J 3 bases, with 11 bases left between them. CDR1 is ENHRY and CDR2 is SYGVKD in the germline V gene. The chain's CDR3 is CAISEGSGYTGELFF. CDR3 DNA sequence: TGTGCCATCAGTGAAGGTAGCGGATACACCGGGGAGCTGTTTTTT.

V is TRBV20-1 and J is TRBJ1-3, with 7 bases lining up with TRBD1. V was pared by 3 bases and J by 8 bases, with 19 bases of the junction left unmatched. Germline CDR1 and CDR2: DFQATT and SNEGSKA (reference sequence). The CDR3 has 17 residues. The CDR3 DNA reads as TGCAGTGCTAGTTCCCTGGGAGGGGGCTTATTTGGGGACACCATATATTTT. Protein sequence: CSASSLGGGLFGDTIYF.

This chain connects TRBV7-8 to TRBJ2-5, with 9 bases identical to TRBD1. The germline CDR1 and CDR2 sequences are SGHVS and FQNEAQ. The J segment lost 4 bases and the V segment lost 1 base, leaving 4 bases of the junction unmatched. This CDR3 is built from 15 residues. CDR3 coding DNA: TGTGCCAGCAGCTTAGGGGCGACAGGGGGAGAGACCCAGTACTTC. Translating it yields CASSLGATGGETQYF.

V and J are TRBV3-1 (or the pseudogene TRBV3-2) and TRBJ2-2; 8 bases map to TRBD1. This CDR3 has 15 amino acids. Germline CDR1 LGHDT, CDR2 YNNKEL (reference sequence). J gave up 7 bases and V 2 bases, and 6 bases lay outside the gene matches. Here the CDR3 reads CASSQLDRVVGELFF. CDR3 nucleotides: TGTGCCAGCAGCCAACTGGACAGGGTAGTCGGGGAGCTGTTTTTT.

The chain employs TRBV6-5 and TRBJ2-7, with 7 nucleotides matching TRBD2. The CDR3 has 14 amino acids. V shed 7 bases and J 2 bases; nucleotides not matched to a gene: 8. Germline V gene lookup returns CDR1 MNHEY and CDR2 SVGAGI. This CDR3 reads CASKGASGTYEQYF. CDR3 DNA sequence: TGTGCCAGCAAAGGGGCTAGCGGAACCTACGAGCAGTACTTC.

The chain uses TRBV7-9 and TRBJ2-2, with TRBD2 matching 8 bases. Germline CDR1 is SEHNR and CDR2 is FQNEAQ (reference sequence). Trimming took 5 bases from V and 4 from J; bases not matched to a gene: 3. The CDR3 is 14 residues long. This CDR3 reads CASSRTSGTGELFF. For the CDR3, the DNA is TGTGCCAGCAGCCGTACTAGCGGCACCGGGGAGCTGTTTTTT.